Following are 26 T cell receptor beta chains from one sample sequenced in a study of T cells in Graves' hyperthyroidism and ophthalmopathy. The TCR beta CDR3 regions underwent amplification using RNA transcripts as the source. An initial round of RT-PCR targeting the TCR CDR3 relied on the HTBI primer set. TCRdb analysed the multiplex PCR reads with MiXCR anew, one entry per CDR3 protein. The sample contains about 660,000 distinct CDR3 sequences, nearly 45% of which appear only once. The material sequenced was peripheral blood or thyroid tissue (not recorded which). The receptor set was obtained from an adult man with Graves' disease, either hyperthyroidism or ophthalmopathy (not recorded which).

This chain joins TRBV12-3 or TRBV12-4 and TRBJ2-7, with no clear D. This CDR3 region has 14 residues. V lost 5 bases and J 0 bases, leaving 11 bases between the germline ends. For the CDR3, the DNA is TGTGCCAGCAGTAAAGGCGGTGGCTCCTACGAGCAGTACTTC. Its protein is CASSKGGGSYEQYF.

This clonotype was seen just once. The genes are TRBV6-1 and TRBJ1-4; D is undetermined. CDR1 MNHNS and CDR2 SASEGT come from the germline V gene. This CDR3 has 15 residues. V lost 2 bases and J lost 6, with 13 bases in between. The CDR3 coding sequence is TGTGCCAGCAGTGAAAATTTGGGAGTGGATGAAAAACTGTTTTTT. It encodes CASSENLGVDEKLFF.

Of note for this clonotype: A junction end diverges from the germline sequence, so it may reflect a read error. This sequence joins TRBV7-3 and TRBJ2-5; D is perhaps TRBD1 (6 bases). Near its end, the DNA agrees better with TRBJ2-7, so the J call may be wrong. This CDR3 contains 16 residues. CDR1 SGHTA and CDR2 FQGTGA come from the germline V gene. For the CDR3, the DNA is TGCGCCAGCAGCCAAGACGCAAACACAGGGATCTACGAGCAGTACTTC. The encoded protein is CASSQDANTGIYEQYF.

The chain employs TRBV10-3 and TRBJ1-5; possibly TRBD1 for D (5 bases). The V end was cut by 4 bases, the J end by 3 bases, with 10 bases between. This CDR3 has 14 amino acids. In germline, CDR1 is ENHRY, CDR2 SYGVKD. As DNA, the CDR3 is TGTGCCATCAGTGCTACCGGGACCAATCAGCCCCAGCATTTT. Encoded protein: CAISATGTNQPQHF.

There are a few counts of this clonotype. This chain connects TRBV29-1 to TRBJ2-5, with D perhaps matching TRBD1 or TRBD2 (6 bases each). The CDR3 runs 13 residues. The germline V and J ends were trimmed by 2 bases and 9 bases, with 16 bases remaining between them. Germline CDR1 is SQVTM and CDR2 is ANQGSEA. CDR3 DNA: TGCAGCGTTGAACCTACAGGGACTCAGCCCCAGTACTTC. As protein: CSVEPTGTQPQYF.

This CDR3 reads CASSFISGGEKLFF. The CDR3 DNA reads TGTGCCAGCAGCTTCATATCAGGGGGTGAAAAACTGTTTTTT. The gene calls are TRBV11-1 and TRBJ1-4; 7 bases map to TRBD1. The CDR3 spans 14 residues. Germline V gene data show CDR1 as SGHAT and CDR2 as FQDESV (reference sequence). The J segment lost 7 bases and the V segment lost 3 bases, leaving 5 bases of the junction unmatched.

This clonotype has a handful of counts. The chain joins TRBV25-1 to TRBJ1-6; D is uncertain. CDR3 length: 13 residues. Germline loops: CDR1 MGHDK, CDR2 SYGVNS. V lost 6 bases and J 9 bases, leaving 12 bases between the germline ends. The CDR3 protein is CASRPDPSSPLHF. As DNA, the CDR3 is TGTGCCAGCAGGCCAGATCCCTCTTCACCCCTCCACTTT.

This clonotype was counted at least ten times. V usage is TRBV19 and J usage is TRBJ1-4; tentatively, D is TRBD1 (5 bases). The CDR3 loop spans 15 amino acids. Looked up from germline, CDR1 is LNHDA and CDR2 is SQIVND (reference sequence). V gave up 5 bases and J gave up 7 bases, with 17 bases separating them. The CDR3 sequence: CASSWAARGGEKLFF. The CDR3 DNA sequence: TGTGCCAGTAGTTGGGCCGCTAGGGGTGGTGAAAAACTGTTTTTT.

This chain links TRBV28 with TRBJ2-7; TRBD1 is a possible D gene (6 bases). CDR1 is MDHEN and CDR2 is SYDVKM in the germline V gene. With 5 bases removed from V and 5 bases from J, the gap between germline ends came to 19 bases. The length of the CDR3 is 15 residues. The CDR3 reads CASSDEGVPYDEQYF. DNA of the CDR3: TGTGCCAGCAGTGACGAGGGGGTGCCATACGACGAGCAGTACTTC.

This rearrangement joins TRBV29-1 to TRBJ1-4; the D gene is possibly TRBD1 (6 bases). Trimming removed 5 bases at V and 5 bases at J, with 15 bases between. The CDR3 runs 14 residues. CDR1 SQVTM and CDR2 ANQGSEA come from the germline V gene. The CDR3 sequence is CSVQGMGTNEKLFF. CDR3 sequence (DNA): TGCAGCGTTCAGGGGATGGGGACAAATGAAAAACTGTTTTTT. The full variable domain, its missing parts supplied by reference TRBV29-1 and TRBJ1-4, is SAVISQKPSRDICQRGTSLTIQCQVDSQVTMMFWYRQQPGQSLTLIATANQGSEATYESGFVIDKFPISRPNLTFSTLTVSNMSPEDSSIYLCSVQGMGTNEKLFFGSGTQLSVL.

Details on this clonotype: A much larger clone lies one base from this, so it may be a read error. The chain joins TRBV2 to TRBJ1-6, with TRBD1 matching over 7 bases. The germline CDR1 and CDR2 sequences are SNHLY and FYNNEI. The J segment lost 6 bases and the V segment lost 7 bases, leaving 15 bases of the junction unmatched. The CDR3 spans 17 residues. The CDR3 nucleotides are TGTGCCAGCAACGTCCCCACTGATCCAGGGGGTAATTCACCCCTCCACTTT. Its protein is CASNVPTDPGGNSPLHF. Full variable domain (remainder filled in from reference TRBV2 and TRBJ1-6): EPEVTQTPSHQVTQMGQEVILRCVPISNHLYFYWYRQILGQKVEFLVSFYNNEISEKSEIFDDQFSVERPDGSNFTLKIRSTKLEDSAMYFCASNVPTDPGGNSPLHFGNGTRLTVT.

Ten or more counts support this clonotype. V gene TRBV5-4 combines with J gene TRBJ1-1; D not resolved. The CDR3 contains 14 residues. V was pared by 4 bases and J by 1 base, with 11 bases between. Germline V gene sequence: CDR1 SGHNT, CDR2 YYREEE (reference sequence). CDR3 in amino acids: CASSQPGTNTEAFF. The CDR3, as DNA: TGTGCCAGCAGCCAACCGGGCACGAACACTGAAGCTTTCTTT.

This chain joins TRBV2 and TRBJ2-7; no firm D call. CDR1 and CDR2 from the germline V gene are SNHLY and FYNNEI. The V and J ends lost 8 bases and 0 bases respectively, with 14 bases between them. The CDR3 spans 14 residues. The CDR3 DNA sequence: TGTGCCAGCGTTGAGGAAAGGAGCTCCTACGAGCAGTACTTC. Protein product: CASVEERSSYEQYF.

DNA of the CDR3: TGTGCCTGGACTATCGAGCCTATCTATGGCTACACCTTC. Residues: CAWTIEPIYGYTF. The V gene is TRBV30, the J gene TRBJ1-2, with D unclear. The CDR3 has 13 residues. The germline CDR1 and CDR2 sequences are GTSNPN and SVGIG (reference sequence). Trimming left V 4 bases short and J 4 bases short, with 13 bases between.

The chain has TRBV20-1 and TRBJ1-1, with a possible D match to TRBD1 (5 bases). The CDR3 runs 16 residues. Germline V gene data show CDR1 as DFQATT and CDR2 as SNEGSKA (reference sequence). V was clipped by 0 bases and J by 7 bases, with 21 bases between them. CDR3 sequence (DNA): TGCAGTGCTAGAGACTTCCCCGGGGCAGGTACTAATGAAGCTTTCTTT. Translating gives CSARDFPGAGTNEAFF.

For this clonotype: This CDR3 fails to terminate in the conserved phenylalanine or tryptophan, so it likely reflects a read error. J is TRBJ1-6 and V is TRBV29-1; D gene uncertain. The ends were cut back, 4 bases at V and 4 bases at J, with 17 bases in the middle. The CDR3 is 16 residues long. CDR1 is SQVTM and CDR2 is ANQGSEA in the germline V gene. CDR3 region: CSVGEGGLSYNSPLHS. The CDR3 coding sequence is TGCAGCGTTGGAGAGGGAGGACTAAGTTATAATTCACCCCTCCACTCT.

Turning to this clonotype: This may stem from a read error, because a much larger clone lies one nucleotide away. The V and J genes are TRBV2 and TRBJ2-7; a weak D match, TRBD1 (6 bases). V was cut by 4 bases and J by 0 bases, with 10 bases left in between. CDR1 and CDR2 (germline): SNHLY, FYNNEI. The CDR3 spans 14 residues. The DNA of the CDR3 is TGTGCCAGCAGTGCAGGGGATCTCTCCTACGAGCAGTACTTC. It yields the protein CASSAGDLSYEQYF. The full variable domain, in which reference TRBV2 and TRBJ2-7 provide the parts outside the CDR3, is EPEVTQTPSHQVTQMGQEVILRCVPISNHLYFYWYRQILGQKVEFLVSFYNNEISEKSEIFDDQFSVERPDGSNFTLKIRSTKLEDSAMYFCASSAGDLSYEQYFGPGTRLTVT.

This chain joins TRBV9 and TRBJ1-2; the match to TRBD1 covers 10 bases. V lost 3 bases to trimming and J lost 11 bases; unmatched junction nucleotides: 4. CDR1 is SGDLS, CDR2 YYNGEE, per germline. The length of the CDR3 is 12 residues. The CDR3 sequence: CASSEGTGVYTF. The CDR3 DNA reads TGTGCCAGCAGCGAAGGGACAGGGGTTTACACCTTC.

This clonotype came up a few times. This rearrangement joins TRBV24-1 to TRBJ1-3; D is possibly TRBD1 (6 bases). V lost 3 bases and J lost 4, with 9 bases in between. This CDR3 comprises 14 residues. CDR1 and CDR2 from the germline V gene are KGHDR and SFDVKD. The CDR3 reads CATSDTGPGNTIYF. The CDR3 nucleotides read TGTGCCACCAGTGATACAGGGCCCGGAAACACCATATATTTT.

This sequence joins TRBV2 and TRBJ2-7, with TRBD2 identical over 11 bases. V was pared by 6 bases and J by 7 bases, with 11 bases of the junction left unmatched. This CDR3 contains 15 residues. In germline, CDR1 is SNHLY, CDR2 FYNNEI. The CDR3 region is CASRSLAGGHNEQYF. CDR3 DNA: TGTGCCAGCAGATCGCTAGCGGGAGGCCACAATGAGCAGTACTTC.

The chain recombines TRBV20-1 with TRBJ1-5, with D possibly being TRBD1 (6 bases). CDR1 is DFQATT, CDR2 SNEGSKA, per germline (reference sequence). The CDR3 totals 17 residues. Between the trimmed V and J ends, which lost 0 bases and 5 bases, there was a span of 20 bases. The CDR3 nucleotides are TGCAGTGCTAGAGATCTCACAGGGTCTAGCAGGGATCAGCCCCAGCATTTT. It is translated as CSARDLTGSSRDQPQHF.

The V and J genes are TRBV20-1 and TRBJ1-1; TRBD1 agrees at 10 bases. Germline values: CDR1 DFQATT, CDR2 SNEGSKA (reference sequence). Trimming removed 3 bases from V and 5 bases from J; junction bases left unmatched: 12. The CDR3 consists of 16 residues. The CDR3 DNA is TGCAGTGCTAGGGATAGGACAGGGGGGACCGGGACTGAAGCTTTCTTT. As protein: CSARDRTGGTGTEAFF.

This chain connects TRBV6-5 to TRBJ2-5, with 9 positions matching TRBD2. Unmatched junction bases numbered 7, after V lost 6 bases and J lost 2 bases. The germline gives CDR1 MNHEY, CDR2 SVGAGI. The CDR3 is 15 amino acids. The DNA for the CDR3 is TGTGCCAGCAGGTCATTAGCGGGGGATCAAGAGACCCAGTACTTC. Protein sequence: CASRSLAGDQETQYF.

This chain uses TRBV11-1 with TRBJ2-7; 9 nucleotides align to TRBD1. Looked up from germline, CDR1 is SGHAT and CDR2 is FQDESV (reference sequence). The CDR3 is 15 amino acids. J was trimmed by 5 bases and V by 3 bases; bases with no gene match: 8. The CDR3 DNA reads as TGTGCCAGCAGCTTGGTGGGACAGGGAGGCGACGAGCAGTACTTC. It encodes CASSLVGQGGDEQYF.

On this clonotype: Because it lacks the conserved phenylalanine or tryptophan at the end, this CDR3 is likely a read error. No DNA is shown, since the ends of the CDR3 on it are uncertain; the CDR3 is the one TCRdb lists. V usage is TRBV29-1 and J usage is TRBJ1-4; no check of the table's D call, TRBD1, against the DNA was made. Looked up from germline, CDR1 is SQVTM and CDR2 is ANQGSEA. With termini counted, the CDR3 has 8 amino acids. The CDR3 reads CSVADRVG.

A few counts support this clonotype. The chain couples TRBV7-9 to TRBJ2-2, with 10 bases fitting TRBD2. CDR1 is SEHNR and CDR2 is FQNEAQ in the germline V gene (reference sequence). Unmatched junction bases numbered 6, after V lost 5 bases and J lost 6 bases. This CDR3 spans 15 amino acids. CDR3 DNA sequence: TGTGCCAGCAGCCCCGGACTAGCGGTGGCCGGGGAGCTGTTTTTT. Translated: CASSPGLAVAGELFF.